This TCR beta chain appears in the sequencing data of a study of shared clonotypes between healthy human individuals. Study as a whole: Per donor, CD8 memory used one plate, CD8 naive used two, CD4 memory used three and CD4 naive used three.

Assay used: immunoSEQ multiplex PCR; TCRdb lists only in-frame clones, some missing. This sample has about 1 million clones, with about 75% found just once. On this clone itself: Its specificity is not known.

Findings and limits, study-wide: Richness estimates generally favored naive over memory subsets. Generation probabilities were higher for clonotypes shared across all four sorted-subset donors than for unshared ones. Among donors, sharing of clonotypes was expected to be affected by sequencing depth.

V lost 2 bases and J lost 2, with 3 bases in between. Germline assignment: CDR1 GTSNPN and CDR2 SVGIG (reference sequence). CDR3 length equals 11 residues. The source material was memory CD4+ T cells sorted from blood. Subset specified: CD45RA-negative fraction. The chain uses TRBV30 and TRBJ1-2; D gene uncertain. The sequence came from a man aged 18 to 30 in good health. The CDR3: CAWSINYGYTF. CDR3 bases: TGTGCCTGGAGTATAAACTATGGCTACACCTTC.